The 29 T cell receptor beta chains below come from one sample, sequenced in a study of cytomegalovirus exposure and HLA in healthy donors. The study ran its PCR with 60 Vbeta and 13 Jbeta primers. The table came from immunoSEQ multiplex PCR; TCRdb's copy has only in-frame clones and leaves some out. The table lists under 140,000 clones, 70% to 85% of them singletons. The sequenced sample was PBMCs. All receptors come from a man in his thirties or forties in good health and CMV-seropositive.

The chain is built from TRBV14 and TRBJ2-7, with D possibly being TRBD2 (6 bases). V lost 1 base, J lost 2 bases, and 9 bases lay in between. The germline gives CDR1 SGHDN, CDR2 FVKESK. The CDR3 is made up of 14 amino acids. The chain's CDR3 is CASSQVTGAYEQYF. In DNA, the CDR3 is TGTGCCAGCAGCCAAGTAACGGGGGCCTACGAGCAGTACTTC.

V gene TRBV27 combines with J gene TRBJ2-1; the D gene is possibly TRBD1 (6 bases). Germline V gives CDR1 MNHEY, CDR2 SMNVEV (reference sequence). Trimming took off 9 bases at V and 6 bases at J, with 21 bases between the two ends. This CDR3 has 15 amino acids. CDR3 nucleotide sequence: TGTGCCAGTACAAAAAAGGGGGACCTACGCAATGAGCAGTTCTTC. Residues: CASTKKGDLRNEQFF.

The V call is TRBV9, the J call TRBJ2-5; 9 bases line up with TRBD2. CDR1 and CDR2 (germline): SGDLS, YYNGEE. The CDR3 loop spans 16 amino acids. With V trimmed by 0 bases and J by 0 bases, 3 bases remained unmatched. CDR3: CASSVVSGGYQETQYF. The CDR3 nucleotides are TGTGCCAGCAGCGTAGTCAGCGGGGGGTACCAAGAGACCCAGTACTTC.

In its sample, this clone was seen once. V usage is TRBV9 and J usage is TRBJ2-5; 8 positions match TRBD2. The CDR3 is made up of 16 amino acids. Germline V gives CDR1 SGDLS, CDR2 YYNGEE. The V and J ends lost 0 bases and 4 bases, in that order; junction bases with no gene match: 8. CDR3 amino acids: CASSVGSGGLVETQYF. CDR3 coding DNA: TGTGCCAGCAGCGTAGGGAGCGGGGGCTTGGTAGAGACCCAGTACTTC.

This chain uses TRBV27 with TRBJ2-1; 9 bases fit TRBD1. The CDR3 spans 13 residues. Germline CDR1 MNHEY, CDR2 SMNVEV (reference sequence). V trimming: 5 bases; J trimming: 7 bases; junction bases outside the gene matches: 3. CDR3 nucleotides: TGTGCCAGCAGTAACAGGGGGCATAATGAGCAGTTCTTC. Translated: CASSNRGHNEQFF.

The chain combines TRBV7-2 with TRBJ1-1, with 10 nucleotides matching TRBD1. CDR3 size: 15 residues. V was clipped by 5 bases and J by 2 bases; unmatched bases: 5. CDR1 and CDR2 (germline): SGHTA, FQGNSA. The CDR3 DNA reads as TGTGCCAGCAGCCACGGACAGGGGGGCAACACTGAAGCTTTCTTT. Translation: CASSHGQGGNTEAFF. Using reference TRBV7-2 and TRBJ1-1 for the parts outside the CDR3, the full variable domain is GAGVSQSPSNKVTEKGKDVELRCDPISGHTALYWYRQSLGQGLEFLIYFQGNSAPDKSGLPSDRFSAERTGGSVSTLTIQRTQQEDSAVYLCASSHGQGGNTEAFFGQGTRLTVV.

This clone was found a few times. The CDR3 loop reads CASSIAGREKLFF. The CDR3 DNA is TGTGCCAGTAGTATAGCCGGTCGTGAAAAACTGTTTTTT. This chain connects TRBV19 to TRBJ1-4; D is ambiguous. CDR1 LNHDA and CDR2 SQIVND come from the germline V gene (reference sequence). V was pared by 1 base and J by 7 bases, with 7 bases between. The CDR3 is made up of 13 amino acids.

The V call is TRBV15, the J call TRBJ2-5; 9 nucleotides match TRBD2. After removal of 2 bases from V and 2 bases from J, the junction contained 3 bases not matched to a gene. Looked up from germline, CDR1 is LNHNV and CDR2 is YYDKDF (reference sequence). The CDR3 runs 15 residues. The CDR3 DNA is TGTGCCACCAGCAGACGACTAGCGGCACAAGAGACCCAGTACTTC. Its translation is CATSRRLAAQETQYF.

A few counts support this clone. The chain employs TRBV5-1 and TRBJ1-1, with D possibly being TRBD1 (6 bases). The germline V gene has CDR1 SGHRS and CDR2 YFSETQ. Between the trimmed V and J ends, which lost 4 bases and 2 bases, there was a span of 15 bases. This CDR3 contains 15 residues. The CDR3 region is CASSIVGQFNTEAFF. CDR3 nucleotides: TGCGCCAGCAGCATCGTTGGACAGTTTAACACTGAAGCTTTCTTT. The whole variable domain, remainder taken from reference TRBV5-1 and TRBJ1-1, is KAGVTQTPRYLIKTRGQQVTLSCSPISGHRSVSWYQQTPGQGLQFLFEYFSETQRNKGNFPGRFSGRQFSNSRSEMNVSTLELGDSALYLCASSIVGQFNTEAFFGQGTRLTVV.

The chain is built from TRBV19 and TRBJ1-4, with 8 bases identical to TRBD1. The CDR3 covers 16 residues. Germline V gives CDR1 LNHDA, CDR2 SQIVND (reference sequence). With 1 base clipped from V and 3 bases from J, the junction kept 4 bases outside the gene matches. This CDR3 reads CASSIADRGSNEKLFF. Here the CDR3 DNA reads TGTGCCAGTAGTATAGCCGACAGGGGTTCTAATGAAAAACTGTTTTTT. Variable domain in full (rest from reference TRBV19 and TRBJ1-4): DGGITQSPKYLFRKEGQNVTLSCEQNLNHDAMYWYRQDPGQGLRLIYYSQIVNDFQKGDIAEGYSVSREKKESFPLTVTSAQKNPTAFYLCASSIADRGSNEKLFFGSGTQLSVL.

This rearrangement joins TRBV19 to TRBJ1-5; 7 bases agree with TRBD1. The germline V gene has CDR1 LNHDA and CDR2 SQIVND (reference sequence). The CDR3 runs 16 residues. V dropped 8 bases and J dropped 4; count of bases not matched to a gene: 14. The CDR3 DNA follows: TGTGCCAGTTCTTTCCCCCTAAGCAGGGGGAATCAGCCCCAGCATTTT. It codes for CASSFPLSRGNQPQHF.

The chain is built from TRBV13 and TRBJ2-1; 13 bases fit TRBD2. V gave up 5 bases and J gave up 4 bases; unmatched junction bases: 5. The germline V gene encodes CDR1 PRHDT and CDR2 FYEKMQ (reference sequence). The CDR3 extends over 16 amino acids. CDR3 region: CASSDRTSGRYNEQFF. The DNA of the CDR3 is TGTGCCAGCAGCGACCGGACTAGCGGGAGATACAATGAGCAGTTCTTC.

The V gene is TRBV6-5, the J gene TRBJ2-6; D may be TRBD1 (6 bases). V shed 2 bases and J shed 3 bases, with 8 bases lying between them. Per germline, CDR1 MNHEY and CDR2 SVGAGI. The CDR3 runs to 15 residues. The CDR3 loop is CASSYRGFGANVLTF. The CDR3 DNA reads as TGTGCCAGCAGTTACAGGGGGTTTGGGGCCAACGTCCTGACTTTC.

This clone has a single count. The rearrangement uses TRBV5-1 and TRBJ2-1; D ambiguous. Germline loops: CDR1 SGHRS, CDR2 YFSETQ. Trimming removed 1 base at V and 4 bases at J, with 12 bases between. This CDR3 contains 15 residues. As DNA, the CDR3 is TGCGCCAGCAGCTTGTATCCAGAAGTATACAATGAGCAGTTCTTC. Its protein product is CASSLYPEVYNEQFF. Supplemented by reference TRBV5-1 and TRBJ2-1, the full variable domain reads KAGVTQTPRYLIKTRGQQVTLSCSPISGHRSVSWYQQTPGQGLQFLFEYFSETQRNKGNFPGRFSGRQFSNSRSEMNVSTLELGDSALYLCASSLYPEVYNEQFFGPGTRLTVL.

This clone was observed once. J is TRBJ2-7 and V is TRBV25-1; 7 positions agree with TRBD1. The CDR3 consists of 14 residues. Unmatched junction bases numbered 2, after V lost 3 bases and J lost 0 bases. Germline V gives CDR1 MGHDK, CDR2 SYGVNS. CDR3 nucleotides: TGTGCCAGCAGTGAGTGGGACAGCTCCTACGAGCAGTACTTC. Translating it yields CASSEWDSSYEQYF.

A note on this clone: One end of the junction fails to match germline, which may point to a read error. This chain joins TRBV9 and TRBJ2-1; 11 bases align to TRBD2. The germline CDR1 and CDR2 sequences are SGDLS and YYNGEE. CDR3 length: 16 amino acids. CDR3 DNA sequence: TGTGCCAGCAACGTAGTCCCTAGCGGGGGGTACAATGAGCAGTTCTTC. Its protein is CASNVVPSGGYNEQFF.

This clone appeared once. The rearrangement joins TRBV25-1 to TRBJ1-1; TRBD1 might be the D (5 bases). Germline loops: CDR1 MGHDK, CDR2 SYGVNS. V lost 3 bases and J 4 bases, leaving 12 bases between the germline ends. The CDR3 has 14 residues. CDR3 coding DNA: TGTGCCAGCAGTGAGGAGGGGTGGGGCACTGAAGCTTTCTTT. Protein sequence: CASSEEGWGTEAFF.

The chain joins TRBV7-2 to TRBJ1-2; no firm D call. V was trimmed by 2 bases and J by 5 bases, leaving 9 bases between them. The CDR3 totals 13 residues. Germline assignment: CDR1 SGHTA and CDR2 FQGNSA. DNA of the CDR3: TGTGCCAGCAGCTTAAGCGGAGATTATGGCTACACCTTC. It codes for CASSLSGDYGYTF. Supplemented by reference TRBV7-2 and TRBJ1-2, the full variable domain reads GAGVSQSPSNKVTEKGKDVELRCDPISGHTALYWYRQSLGQGLEFLIYFQGNSAPDKSGLPSDRFSAERTGGSVSTLTIQRTQQEDSAVYLCASSLSGDYGYTFGSGTRLTVV.

This clone has more than one count but fewer than ten. The genes are TRBV11-3 and TRBJ1-1; no definite D call. Trimming left V 5 bases short and J 6 bases short, with 7 bases between. Germline V gene data show CDR1 as SGHNT and CDR2 as YENEEA. The CDR3 extends over 11 amino acids. The CDR3 sequence is CASSDTPEAFF. CDR3 nucleotides: TGTGCCAGCAGCGACACCCCTGAAGCTTTCTTT.

This chain joins TRBV4-1 and TRBJ2-7, with D possibly being TRBD2 (6 bases). Germline V gene lookup returns CDR1 MGHRA and CDR2 YSYEKL. The CDR3 consists of 15 residues. Trimming removed 0 bases at V and 4 bases at J, with 13 bases between. The CDR3 here is CASSQDLGEEYEQYF. The CDR3 DNA reads as TGCGCCAGCAGCCAAGATTTGGGGGAGGAGTACGAGCAGTACTTC.

The genes are TRBV30 and TRBJ1-1; tentatively, D is TRBD1 (6 bases). Germline V gene sequence: CDR1 GTSNPN, CDR2 SVGIG (reference sequence). Trimming took 4 bases from V and 5 from J, leaving 23 bases between them. This CDR3 comprises 16 residues. CDR3 sequence: CAWTGGRGASGTEAFF. DNA of the CDR3: TGTGCCTGGACTGGGGGCAGGGGTGCTTCTGGTACTGAAGCTTTCTTT.

The V and J genes are TRBV2 and TRBJ1-2, with 8 bases that match TRBD1. The CDR3 covers 13 residues. Per the germline V gene, CDR1 is SNHLY and CDR2 is FYNNEI. The ends lost 6 bases at V and 4 bases at J; junction bases unmatched: 4. The CDR3 sequence is CASSVRGPYGYTF. CDR3 DNA: TGTGCCAGCAGCGTCAGGGGGCCCTATGGCTACACCTTC.

V usage is TRBV6-5 and J usage is TRBJ2-3; 11 bases are a match to TRBD2. The CDR3 has 15 residues. Germline V gives CDR1 MNHEY, CDR2 SVGAGI. The V and J ends lost 5 bases and 4 bases, in that order; junction bases with no gene match: 5. CDR3 in amino acids: CASSLFSGGADTQYF. Here the CDR3 DNA reads TGTGCCAGCAGTCTATTTAGCGGGGGGGCAGATACGCAGTATTTT.

This clone occurred once. This chain connects TRBV18 to TRBJ2-7; possible D gene TRBD1, 5 bases. Germline V gene sequence: CDR1 KGHSH, CDR2 LQKENI. V was trimmed by 3 bases and J by 2 bases, leaving 26 bases between them. The CDR3 runs to 19 residues. CDR3 coding DNA: TGTGCCAGCTCACCCCTCCCGCGGCGGCTGAAGGGGTGCACCTACGAGCAGTACTTC. This gives the protein CASSPLPRRLKGCTYEQYF.

The rearrangement links TRBV5-5 to TRBJ2-7, with TRBD1 identical over 10 bases. This CDR3 comprises 17 residues. CDR1 and CDR2 (germline): SGHKS, YYEKEE (reference sequence). The V segment lost 3 bases and the J segment 4 bases; nucleotides outside the gene matches: 13. The CDR3 loop reads CASSSSITPGQGYEQYF. The CDR3 region has the DNA TGTGCCAGCAGCTCCAGCATCACTCCGGGACAGGGGTACGAGCAGTACTTC.

The rearrangement joins TRBV5-1 to TRBJ1-1, with TRBD1 matching over 7 bases. Germline loops: CDR1 SGHRS, CDR2 YFSETQ. Trimming at V came to 3 bases and at J to 3 bases, leaving 5 bases not matched to a gene. This CDR3 spans 14 amino acids. The CDR3 bases are TGCGCCAGCAGCTGGACAGGAGGGGACACTGAAGCTTTCTTT. Its translation is CASSWTGGDTEAFF. Combining the CDR3 with reference TRBV5-1 and TRBJ1-1 gives the whole variable domain KAGVTQTPRYLIKTRGQQVTLSCSPISGHRSVSWYQQTPGQGLQFLFEYFSETQRNKGNFPGRFSGRQFSNSRSEMNVSTLELGDSALYLCASSWTGGDTEAFFGQGTRLTVV.

The V call is TRBV5-1, the J call TRBJ2-3; 8 nucleotides match TRBD2. CDR1 is SGHRS and CDR2 is YFSETQ in the germline V gene. The CDR3 is made up of 14 amino acids. J lost 4 bases, V lost 5 bases, and 6 bases had no gene match. In DNA, the CDR3 is TGCGCCAGCAGTCCGGGGGGGCGGCCAGATACGCAGTATTTT. Translated, it gives CASSPGGRPDTQYF. Variable domain in full (rest from reference TRBV5-1 and TRBJ2-3): KAGVTQTPRYLIKTRGQQVTLSCSPISGHRSVSWYQQTPGQGLQFLFEYFSETQRNKGNFPGRFSGRQFSNSRSEMNVSTLELGDSALYLCASSPGGRPDTQYFGPGTRLTVL.

The chain employs TRBV6-6 and TRBJ1-3; possibly TRBD1 for D (6 bases). V lost 2 bases to trimming and J lost 2 bases, with 13 bases between them. Germline CDR1 MNHNY, CDR2 SVGAGI (reference sequence). This CDR3 comprises 16 residues. The CDR3 DNA is TGTGCCAGCAGTTACCGCGTGCAGGGGACTGGAAACACCATATATTTT. As protein: CASSYRVQGTGNTIYF.

V usage is TRBV18 and J usage is TRBJ2-3; TRBD1 agrees at 7 bases. Germline V lookup: CDR1 KGHSH, CDR2 LQKENI. The CDR3 runs to 15 residues. The V gene end was trimmed by 4 bases and the J gene end by 1 base; junction bases not matched to a gene: 5. In nucleotides, the CDR3 is TGTGCCAGCTCACTTCGACAGGGACGCACAGATACGCAGTATTTT. This gives the protein CASSLRQGRTDTQYF.